The 2 T cell receptor beta chains below all came from one sample that was sequenced in a study of tumor-infiltrating lymphocytes in localized non-small cell lung cancer. Produced via immunoSEQ multiplex PCR; TCRdb's table is partial and in-frame only. Of about 9,500 clones in the sample, 72% are singletons; the top ten hold roughly 15%. What was sequenced was lung tumor tissue. The receptors shown here come from a human donor with non-small cell lung cancer.

The CDR3, as DNA: TGTGCCAGCAGTTGGGGTAACGAAGGCACCGGGGAGCTGTTTTTT. Residues: CASSWGNEGTGELFF. This chain uses TRBV6-5 with TRBJ2-2; D is undetermined. V was cut by 4 bases and J by 4 bases, with 13 bases left in between. The CDR3 has 15 amino acids. CDR1 and CDR2 from the germline V gene are MNHEY and SVGAGI.

This sequence joins TRBV12-5 and TRBJ1-5, with TRBD1 matching 11 bases. The CDR3 sequence is 17 residues long. V dropped 2 bases and J dropped 5; count of bases not matched to a gene: 8. Germline CDR1 is LGHNT and CDR2 is FRNRAP. The CDR3 is CASGLFGTGGFDQPQHF. Here the CDR3 DNA reads TGTGCTAGTGGTTTGTTCGGGACAGGGGGGTTCGATCAGCCCCAGCATTTT.